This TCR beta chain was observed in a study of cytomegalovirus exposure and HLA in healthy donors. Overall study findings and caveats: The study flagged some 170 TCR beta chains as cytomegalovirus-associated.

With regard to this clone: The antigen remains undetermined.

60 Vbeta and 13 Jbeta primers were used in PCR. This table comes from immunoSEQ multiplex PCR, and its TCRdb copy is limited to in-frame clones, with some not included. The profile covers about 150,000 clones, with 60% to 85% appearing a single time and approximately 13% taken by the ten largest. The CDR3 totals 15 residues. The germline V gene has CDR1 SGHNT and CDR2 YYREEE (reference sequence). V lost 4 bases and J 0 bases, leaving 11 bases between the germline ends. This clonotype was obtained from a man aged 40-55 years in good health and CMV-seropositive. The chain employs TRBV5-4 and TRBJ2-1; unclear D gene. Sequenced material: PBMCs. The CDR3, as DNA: TGTGCCAGCAGCGCGGTGTCAGCCTCCTACAATGAGCAGTTCTTC. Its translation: CASSAVSASYNEQFF.